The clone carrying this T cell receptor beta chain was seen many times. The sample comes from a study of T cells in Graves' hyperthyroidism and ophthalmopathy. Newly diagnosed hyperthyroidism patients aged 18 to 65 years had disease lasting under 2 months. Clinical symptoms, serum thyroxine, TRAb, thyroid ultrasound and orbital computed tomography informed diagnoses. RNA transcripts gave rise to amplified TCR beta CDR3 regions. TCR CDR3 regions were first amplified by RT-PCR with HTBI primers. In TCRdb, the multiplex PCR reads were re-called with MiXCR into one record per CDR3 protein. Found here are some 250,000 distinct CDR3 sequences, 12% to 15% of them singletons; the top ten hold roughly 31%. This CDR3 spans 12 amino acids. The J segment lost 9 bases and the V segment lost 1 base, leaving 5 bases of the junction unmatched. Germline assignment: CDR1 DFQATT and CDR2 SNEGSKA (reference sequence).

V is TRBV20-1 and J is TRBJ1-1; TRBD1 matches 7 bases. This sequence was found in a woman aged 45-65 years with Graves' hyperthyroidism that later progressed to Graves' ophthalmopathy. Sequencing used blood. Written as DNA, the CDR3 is TGCAGTGCTAGAGGGGGACAGCTCCAAGCTTTCTTT. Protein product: CSARGGQLQAFF.